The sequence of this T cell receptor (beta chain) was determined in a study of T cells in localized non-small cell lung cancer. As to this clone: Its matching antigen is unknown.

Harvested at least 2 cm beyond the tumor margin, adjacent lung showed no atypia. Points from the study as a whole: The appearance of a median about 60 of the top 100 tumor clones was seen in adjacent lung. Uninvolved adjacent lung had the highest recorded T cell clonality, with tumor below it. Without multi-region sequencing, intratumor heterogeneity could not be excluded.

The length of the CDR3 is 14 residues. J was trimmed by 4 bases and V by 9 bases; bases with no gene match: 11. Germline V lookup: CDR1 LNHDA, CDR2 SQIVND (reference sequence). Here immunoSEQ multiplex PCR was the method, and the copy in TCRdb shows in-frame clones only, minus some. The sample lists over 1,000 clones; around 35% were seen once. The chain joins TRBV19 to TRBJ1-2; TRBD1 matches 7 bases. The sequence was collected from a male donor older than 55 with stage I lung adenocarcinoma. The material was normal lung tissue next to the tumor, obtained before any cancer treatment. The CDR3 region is CASSSTGEAYGYTF. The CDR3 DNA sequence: TGTGCCAGCTCCTCTACAGGGGAAGCCTATGGCTACACCTTC. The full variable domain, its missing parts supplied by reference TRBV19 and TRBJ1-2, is DGGITQSPKYLFRKEGQNVTLSCEQNLNHDAMYWYRQDPGQGLRLIYYSQIVNDFQKGDIAEGYSVSREKKESFPLTVTSAQKNPTAFYLCASSSTGEAYGYTFGSGTRLTVV.